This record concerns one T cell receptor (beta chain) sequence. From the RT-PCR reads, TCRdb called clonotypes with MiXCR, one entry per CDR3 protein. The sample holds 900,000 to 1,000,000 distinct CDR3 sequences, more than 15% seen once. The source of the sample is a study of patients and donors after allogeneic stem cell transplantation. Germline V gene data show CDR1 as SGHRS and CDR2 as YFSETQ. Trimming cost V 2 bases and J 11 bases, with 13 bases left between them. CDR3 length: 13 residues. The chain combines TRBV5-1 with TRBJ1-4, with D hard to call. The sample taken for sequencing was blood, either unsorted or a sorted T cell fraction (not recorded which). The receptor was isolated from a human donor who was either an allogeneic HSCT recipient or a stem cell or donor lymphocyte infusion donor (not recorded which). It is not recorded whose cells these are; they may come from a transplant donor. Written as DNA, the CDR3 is TGCGCCAGCAGCTTCGAACAGAGCGAGAAACTGTTTTTT. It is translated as CASSFEQSEKLFF.